These 22 T cell receptor beta chains originate from one sample sequenced in a study of identifying expanded T cells in peripheral blood. Sequenced by immunoSEQ multiplex PCR; TCRdb stores in-frame clones only, minus some. This sample has about 58,000 clones, with roughly 87% found just once. Sequenced sample: blood. These receptors were taken from a person between 18 and 75 years old in good health.

The genes are TRBV6-5 and TRBJ1-2; D gene uncertain. Germline values: CDR1 MNHEY, CDR2 SVGAGI. The CDR3 extends over 15 amino acids. V was trimmed by 6 bases and J by 8 bases, leaving 22 bases between them. The CDR3: CASRPPAGSSVGYTF. DNA of the CDR3: TGTGCCAGCAGGCCCCCGGCCGGGTCCTCTGTAGGCTACACCTTC.

The V and J genes are TRBV5-1 and TRBJ2-3, with D possibly matching TRBD1 (5 bases). The germline CDR1 and CDR2 sequences are SGHRS and YFSETQ. V shed 1 base and J shed 0 bases, with 9 bases lying between them. The CDR3 extends over 15 amino acids. The DNA for the CDR3 is TGCGCCAGCAGCTTGAGGCAGGGAAGCACAGATACGCAGTATTTT. Amino acids: CASSLRQGSTDTQYF.

The gene calls are TRBV28 and TRBJ1-5; TRBD1 matches 7 bases. The V gene end was trimmed by 1 base and the J gene end by 5 bases; junction bases not matched to a gene: 5. The CDR3 is 15 residues long. From germline, CDR1 is MDHEN and CDR2 SYDVKM. The CDR3 DNA is TGTGCCAGCAGTTTATCTTTAGGGGGCTATCAGCCCCAGCATTTT. It translates to CASSLSLGGYQPQHF.

CDR3 amino acids: CASSPGFADTGELFF. CDR3 in DNA: TGTGCCAGCTCTCCAGGGTTCGCGGACACCGGGGAGCTGTTTTTT. The chain has TRBV18 and TRBJ2-2, with D perhaps TRBD1 (5 bases). Per germline, CDR1 KGHSH and CDR2 LQKENI. Trimming took 6 bases from V and 3 from J, leaving 14 bases between them. CDR3 size: 15 residues.

CDR3 sequence reads: CASSLAARNTEAFF. The CDR3 DNA reads TGTGCCAGCAGCTTGGCCGCGAGGAACACTGAAGCTTTCTTT. This sequence joins TRBV5-4 and TRBJ1-1; D is unresolved. The CDR3 spans 14 residues. The germline gives CDR1 SGHNT, CDR2 YYREEE (reference sequence). V was clipped by 0 bases and J by 1 base, with 7 bases between them.

The chain carries TRBV7-2 and TRBJ1-2; maybe TRBD1 (6 bases). The CDR3 has 15 residues. In germline, CDR1 is SGHTA, CDR2 FQGNSA. Trimming removed 4 bases from V and 7 bases from J, with 19 bases in between. The DNA of the CDR3 is TGTGCCAGCAGCTCCCCCCAGGGGTGGGGCTCTGGCTACACCTTC. Its protein product is CASSSPQGWGSGYTF.

The chain couples TRBV7-8 to TRBJ2-3, with 12 nucleotides matching TRBD2. V gave up 2 bases and J gave up 6 bases; unmatched junction bases: 12. The CDR3 extends over 18 amino acids. CDR1 is SGHVS and CDR2 is FQNEAQ in the germline V gene. CDR3 loop: CASSLPRRLAGVVDTQYF. CDR3 DNA sequence: TGTGCCAGCAGCTTACCCCGAAGACTAGCGGGAGTTGTTGATACGCAGTATTTT.

The chain joins TRBV28 to TRBJ2-4, with 8 nucleotides matching TRBD1. Germline CDR1 is MDHEN and CDR2 is SYDVKM. The trim removed 4 bases at V and 5 bases at J, leaving 4 bases unmatched. The CDR3 runs to 14 residues. The CDR3 reads CASSWGRGQNIQYF. CDR3 nucleotide sequence: TGTGCCAGCAGTTGGGGCAGGGGGCAAAACATTCAGTACTTC.

The chain carries TRBV30 and TRBJ1-5; D unclear. Germline V CDR1 and CDR2: GTSNPN, SVGIG (reference sequence). V was trimmed by 2 bases and J by 0 bases, leaving 17 bases between them. There are 17 residues in the CDR3. The chain's CDR3 is CAWSPDREIYSNQPQHF. In DNA form, the CDR3 reads TGTGCCTGGAGTCCAGACCGGGAGATTTATAGCAATCAGCCCCAGCATTTT.

The chain combines TRBV5-4 with TRBJ2-1; 7 positions agree with TRBD2. V gave up 3 bases and J gave up 0 bases; unmatched junction bases: 3. The CDR3 runs to 15 residues. Germline CDR1 SGHNT, CDR2 YYREEE (reference sequence). DNA for the CDR3: TGTGCCAGCAGCTCGACTAGCCTCTCCTACAATGAGCAGTTCTTC. Residues: CASSSTSLSYNEQFF.

The rearrangement joins TRBV9 to TRBJ1-2, with 8 bases fitting TRBD1. Per germline, CDR1 SGDLS and CDR2 YYNGEE. This CDR3 is 14 amino acids long. The junction had 11 bases not matched to a gene; V was cut back by 5 bases and J by 8 bases. The CDR3 reads CASRETGTGSGYTF. Written as DNA, the CDR3 is TGTGCCAGCAGAGAAACCGGGACAGGCAGCGGCTACACCTTC. Together with reference TRBV9 and TRBJ1-2, the CDR3 gives the full variable domain: DSGVTQTPKHLITATGQRVTLRCSPRSGDLSVYWYQQSLDQGLQFLIQYYNGEERAKGNILERFSAQQFPDLHSELNLSSLELGDSALYFCASRETGTGSGYTFGSGTRLTVV.

This clone was counted only a few times. The chain couples TRBV6-4 to TRBJ2-1; the D gene is possibly TRBD2 (6 bases). V lost 6 bases and J 3 bases, leaving 15 bases between the germline ends. Germline V gene sequence: CDR1 MRHNA, CDR2 SNTAGT. This CDR3 contains 15 residues. In nucleotides, the CDR3 is TGTGCCAGCAGCCAAGGAACCGGGGGCTACAATGAGCAGTTCTTC. As protein: CASSQGTGGYNEQFF.

V is TRBV4-1 and J is TRBJ2-7, with TRBD2 matching 9 bases. Unmatched junction bases numbered 6, after V lost 4 bases and J lost 2 bases. The germline V gene encodes CDR1 MGHRA and CDR2 YSYEKL. There are 15 residues in the CDR3. The DNA of the CDR3 is TGCGCCAGCAGCCTCTCTAGCGGGGATACCTACGAGCAGTACTTC. Translating gives CASSLSSGDTYEQYF.

The chain links TRBV5-6 to TRBJ1-5, with 10 bases identical to TRBD1. The V segment lost 1 base and the J segment 3 bases; nucleotides outside the gene matches: 13. Germline V gives CDR1 SGHDT, CDR2 YYEEEE. The CDR3 has 19 residues. CDR3 in amino acids: CASSLRVGTGERNNQPQHF. Written as DNA, the CDR3 is TGTGCCAGCAGCTTGAGGGTTGGGACAGGGGAGAGGAACAATCAGCCCCAGCATTTT.

V usage is TRBV18 and J usage is TRBJ2-5, with 8 nucleotides matching TRBD1. The CDR3 totals 16 residues. Trimming removed 5 bases from V and 5 bases from J; junction bases left unmatched: 13. Germline CDR1 reads KGHSH; CDR2 reads LQKENI. The CDR3 is CASSAVASGGRETQYF. CDR3 in DNA: TGTGCCAGCTCAGCAGTCGCGTCAGGGGGCAGGGAGACCCAGTACTTC.

The chain links TRBV30 to TRBJ1-6; maybe TRBD1 (5 bases). CDR1 GTSNPN and CDR2 SVGIG come from the germline V gene (reference sequence). This CDR3 has 14 amino acids. With 2 bases removed from V and 6 bases from J, the gap between germline ends came to 11 bases. CDR3 DNA sequence: TGTGCCTGGAGTTTAGGACACATTAATTCACCCCTCCACTTT. Its protein product is CAWSLGHINSPLHF.

The chain links TRBV4-3 to TRBJ2-7; TRBD1 agrees at 8 bases. V gave up 3 bases and J gave up 4 bases; unmatched junction bases: 8. CDR1 LGHNA and CDR2 YSLEER come from the germline V gene. The CDR3 spans 15 residues. CDR3 sequence reads: CASSQDRAGGYEQYF. The DNA for the CDR3 is TGCGCCAGCAGCCAGGACAGGGCAGGCGGGTACGAGCAGTACTTC.

The DNA for the CDR3 is TGTGCCAGCAGCCGAAGTAACCTAGGGAGCACAGATACGCAGTATTTT. This codes for CASSRSNLGSTDTQYF. V and J are TRBV5-6 and TRBJ2-3; D gene uncertain. In germline, CDR1 is SGHDT, CDR2 YYEEEE. The CDR3 consists of 16 residues. Trimming stripped 4 bases from V and 0 bases from J, with 15 bases between.

The V gene is TRBV12-5, the J gene TRBJ2-1; D is perhaps TRBD2 (6 bases). The CDR3 totals 15 residues. Germline assignment: CDR1 LGHNT and CDR2 FRNRAP. The V and J ends lost 4 bases and 6 bases respectively, with 16 bases between them. The CDR3 region has the DNA TGTGCTAGTGGTTCGCCCGCGGGACCGTTCAATGAGCAGTTCTTC. It encodes CASGSPAGPFNEQFF.

This sequence joins TRBV7-3 and TRBJ2-2; weak D call: TRBD2 (5 bases). The length of the CDR3 is 12 residues. Germline lookup yields CDR1 SGHTA and CDR2 FQGTGA. Trimming took 5 bases from V and 5 from J, leaving 6 bases between them. This CDR3 reads CASSPGTGELFF. The CDR3 nucleotides are TGTGCCAGCAGCCCGGGGACCGGGGAGCTGTTTTTT.

The chain is built from TRBV19 and TRBJ2-6; no clear D. Germline CDR1 and CDR2: LNHDA and SQIVND (reference sequence). The CDR3 length is 13 residues. As DNA, the CDR3 is TGTGCGGTCGGTAACACTGGGGCCAACGTCCTGACTTTC. Amino acids: CAVGNTGANVLTF.

The gene calls are TRBV4-2 and TRBJ2-1, with 7 nucleotides matching TRBD1. CDR1 and CDR2 from the germline V gene are LGHNA and YNFKEQ. Trimming removed 0 bases from V and 0 bases from J; junction bases left unmatched: 2. The CDR3 is 16 residues long. The CDR3 DNA follows: TGTGCCAGCAGCCAAGAGGACAGGAGCTCCTACAATGAGCAGTTCTTC. Amino acids: CASSQEDRSSYNEQFF.